This is a list of T cell receptor beta chains from one sample in a study of control samples from healthy donors and cancer patients. Sequencing used immunoSEQ multiplex PCR; TCRdb keeps in-frame clones, though not all of them. Altogether around 110,000 clones are present, more than 80% being singletons, with the ten largest covering 1% to 1.4%. The specimen was PBMCs. The receptor source for this set is a woman between 50 and 59 years old with colorectal cancer. Both conserved end residues are part of each CDR3. D genes are given only for firm matches. The listing skips clone size in some rows; elsewhere it reads once, few, many or a size class.

cdr3_aa: CASSEWGGGNTEAFF
cdr3_nt: TGTGCCAGCAGTGAATGGGGGGGCGGGAACACTGAAGCTTTCTTT
d_call: NA
clone_size: NA
j_call: TRBJ1-1
v_call: TRBV25-1

cdr3_aa: CASSTRDNGEQFF
cdr3_nt: TGTGCCAGCAGTACCCGGGACAACGGAGAGCAGTTCTTC
d_call: NA
clone_size: NA
j_call: TRBJ2-1
v_call: TRBV12-3/TRBV12-4

cdr3_aa: CAISESWTGDHTEAFF
cdr3_nt: TGTGCCATCAGTGAGTCCTGGACAGGGGATCACACTGAAGCTTTCTTT
d_call: TRBD1
clone_size: NA
j_call: TRBJ1-1
v_call: TRBV10-3

cdr3_aa: CASSRSDWRTEAFF
cdr3_nt: TGTGCCAGCAGCCGGTCTGACTGGAGGACTGAAGCTTTCTTT
d_call: NA
clone_size: NA
j_call: TRBJ1-1
v_call: TRBV5-4

cdr3_aa: CASSFFPEANTGELFF
cdr3_nt: TGTGCCAGCAGTTTTTTTCCGGAGGCGAACACCGGGGAGCTGTTTTTT
d_call: NA
clone_size: NA
j_call: TRBJ2-2
v_call: TRBV27

cdr3_aa: CASSLDRETEAFF
cdr3_nt: TGTGCCAGCAGTTTGGACAGGGAGACTGAAGCTTTCTTT
d_call: TRBD1
clone_size: NA
j_call: TRBJ1-1
v_call: TRBV2

cdr3_aa: CASSLERVNYGYTF
cdr3_nt: TGTGCCAGCAGCTTAGAGAGGGTTAACTATGGCTACACCTTC
d_call: NA
clone_size: NA
j_call: TRBJ1-2
v_call: TRBV11-2

cdr3_aa: CASRGAEISGNTIYF
cdr3_nt: TGTGCCAGCAGGGGAGCCGAGATCTCTGGAAACACCATATATTTT
d_call: NA
clone_size: once
j_call: TRBJ1-3
v_call: TRBV6-5

cdr3_aa: CASSEATGWETEAFF
cdr3_nt: TGTGCCAGCAGTGAAGCGACAGGGTGGGAGACTGAAGCTTTCTTT
d_call: TRBD1
clone_size: NA
j_call: TRBJ1-1
v_call: TRBV2

cdr3_aa: CASSYDGGGSYEQYF
cdr3_nt: TGTGCCAGCAGTTACGACGGGGGGGGCTCCTACGAGCAGTACTTC
d_call: TRBD2
clone_size: NA
j_call: TRBJ2-7
v_call: TRBV6-2/TRBV6-3

cdr3_aa: CASSSRLGNEQFF
cdr3_nt: TGTGCCAGCAGCTCACGACTAGGCAATGAGCAGTTCTTC
d_call: NA
clone_size: NA
j_call: TRBJ2-1
v_call: TRBV7-9

cdr3_aa: CASSQDGDEQYF
cdr3_nt: TGTGCCAGCAGCCAAGATGGTGACGAGCAGTACTTC
d_call: NA
clone_size: NA
j_call: TRBJ2-7
v_call: TRBV3-1/TRBV3-2

cdr3_aa: CASSLQGNQPQHF
cdr3_nt: TGTGCCAGCAGCTTACAGGGCAATCAGCCCCAGCATTTT
d_call: NA
clone_size: NA
j_call: TRBJ1-5
v_call: TRBV7-3

cdr3_aa: CASSLLLAPGANVLTF
cdr3_nt: TGCGCCAGCAGCTTGCTTCTAGCTCCTGGGGCCAACGTCCTGACTTTC
d_call: NA
clone_size: NA
j_call: TRBJ2-6
v_call: TRBV5-6

cdr3_aa: CASSEGAGTEAFF
cdr3_nt: TGTGCCAGCAGTGAGGGGGCGGGCACTGAAGCTTTCTTT
d_call: NA
clone_size: NA
j_call: TRBJ1-1
v_call: TRBV2

cdr3_aa: CASSLWGSSSYNSPLHF
cdr3_nt: TGCGCCAGCAGCTTGTGGGGGAGTAGCTCCTATAATTCACCCCTCCACTTT
d_call: NA
clone_size: NA
j_call: TRBJ1-6
v_call: TRBV5-1

cdr3_aa: CASSLVGRVDGYF
cdr3_nt: TGTGCCAGCAGCTTGGTGGGCAGGGTAGATGGGTACTTC
d_call: NA
clone_size: NA
j_call: TRBJ2-4
v_call: TRBV5-8

cdr3_aa: CASSYSLAGQTQYF
cdr3_nt: TGTGCCAGCAGCTATTCCCTAGCGGGGCAGACCCAGTACTTC
d_call: TRBD2
clone_size: once
j_call: TRBJ2-5
v_call: TRBV7-2

cdr3_aa: CASSVGQRLDEQFF
cdr3_nt: TGTGCCAGCAGCGTAGGACAGAGGTTGGATGAGCAGTTCTTC
d_call: NA
clone_size: NA
j_call: TRBJ2-1
v_call: TRBV9

cdr3_aa: CASSFTLGAETQYF
cdr3_nt: TGTGCCAGCAGCTTCACCCTTGGGGCAGAGACCCAGTACTTC
d_call: NA
clone_size: NA
j_call: TRBJ2-5
v_call: TRBV5-5

cdr3_aa: CATSASGHNNEQFF
cdr3_nt: TGTGCCACCAGTGCAAGCGGGCATAACAATGAGCAGTTCTTC
d_call: NA
clone_size: NA
j_call: TRBJ2-1
v_call: TRBV24-1

cdr3_aa: CASRSRGRNLGTGELFF
cdr3_nt: TGCGCCAGCCGATCGAGGGGGCGTAATTTGGGCACCGGGGAGCTGTTTTTT
d_call: TRBD1
clone_size: NA
j_call: TRBJ2-2
v_call: TRBV5-1

cdr3_aa: CASSLDTADTQYF
cdr3_nt: TGTGCCAGCAGCTTAGATACAGCAGATACGCAGTATTTT
d_call: NA
clone_size: once
j_call: TRBJ2-3
v_call: TRBV11-1

cdr3_aa: CASSLSGTVDGYTF
cdr3_nt: TGCGCCAGCAGCTTGTCCGGGACCGTAGATGGCTACACCTTC
d_call: NA
clone_size: NA
j_call: TRBJ1-2
v_call: TRBV5-1

cdr3_aa: CASSPLPGQTGQPQHF
cdr3_nt: TGTGCCAGCAGCCCGCTCCCAGGGCAGACAGGTCAGCCCCAGCATTTT
d_call: NA
clone_size: NA
j_call: TRBJ1-5
v_call: TRBV7-8

cdr3_aa: CASSQVGTGLNTIYF
cdr3_nt: TGTGCCAGCAGCCAAGTGGGGACAGGGTTAAACACCATATATTTT
d_call: TRBD1
clone_size: NA
j_call: TRBJ1-3
v_call: TRBV3-1/TRBV3-2

cdr3_aa: CASSLDSRPREQFF
cdr3_nt: TGTGCCAGCAGCTTAGACTCAAGGCCTCGGGAGCAGTTCTTC
d_call: NA
clone_size: NA
j_call: TRBJ2-1
v_call: TRBV11-3

cdr3_aa: CASTTSGVLYNEQFF
cdr3_nt: TGTGCCAGCACCACATCCGGGGTCCTATACAATGAGCAGTTCTTC
d_call: NA
clone_size: NA
j_call: TRBJ2-1
v_call: TRBV28

cdr3_aa: CASSYSVGLAKNIQYF
cdr3_nt: TGTGCCAGCAGTTACTCTGTAGGGTTAGCCAAAAACATTCAGTACTTC
d_call: NA
clone_size: NA
j_call: TRBJ2-4
v_call: TRBV6-5

cdr3_aa: CASQSRSSGNTIYF
cdr3_nt: TGTGCCTCTCAATCACGGTCCTCTGGAAACACCATATATTTT
d_call: NA
clone_size: NA
j_call: TRBJ1-3
v_call: TRBV19

cdr3_aa: CASYHRDRTGEQYF
cdr3_nt: TGTGCCAGCTATCACAGAGACAGGACGGGAGAGCAGTACTTC
d_call: NA
clone_size: once
j_call: TRBJ2-7
v_call: TRBV6-5

cdr3_aa: CASSFTWANYGYTF
cdr3_nt: TGTGCCAGCAGCTTTACGTGGGCAAACTATGGCTACACCTTC
d_call: NA
clone_size: NA
j_call: TRBJ1-2
v_call: TRBV5-4

cdr3_aa: CASSRRGLADHQETQYF
cdr3_nt: TGTGCCAGCAGCCGGAGAGGACTAGCGGATCACCAAGAGACCCAGTACTTC
d_call: TRBD2
clone_size: NA
j_call: TRBJ2-5
v_call: TRBV7-8

cdr3_aa: CASSFDLASYEQYF
cdr3_nt: TGTGCCAGCAGCTTCGACCTAGCGAGCTACGAGCAGTACTTC
d_call: NA
clone_size: NA
j_call: TRBJ2-7
v_call: TRBV11-1

cdr3_aa: CAWSVSDTQYF
cdr3_nt: TGTGCCTGGAGTGTATCCGATACGCAGTATTTT
d_call: NA
clone_size: NA
j_call: TRBJ2-3
v_call: TRBV30

cdr3_aa: CASSASGVAYGYTF
cdr3_nt: TGTGCCAGTAGTGCCTCGGGCGTAGCATATGGCTACACCTTC
d_call: NA
clone_size: NA
j_call: TRBJ1-2
v_call: TRBV19

cdr3_aa: CASRGSANSPLHF
cdr3_nt: TGTGCCAGCAGGGGGTCGGCAAATTCACCCCTCCACTTT
d_call: NA
clone_size: once
j_call: TRBJ1-6
v_call: TRBV2

cdr3_aa: CASSQSGFEGF
cdr3_nt: TGCGCCAGCAGTCAATCAGGTTTCGAGGGCTTT
d_call: NA
clone_size: NA
j_call: TRBJ1-6
v_call: TRBV23-1

cdr3_aa: CSVLWYTQYF
cdr3_nt: TGCAGCGTCCTGTGGTATACGCAGTATTTT
d_call: NA
clone_size: NA
j_call: TRBJ2-3
v_call: TRBV29-1

cdr3_aa: CASSHMDSTEQYF
cdr3_nt: TGTGCCAGCAGCCATATGGACTCCACGGAGCAGTACTTC
d_call: NA
clone_size: NA
j_call: TRBJ2-7
v_call: TRBV7-9

cdr3_aa: CAWSVGGHGYTF
cdr3_nt: TGTGCCTGGAGTGTAGGAGGTCATGGCTACACCTTC
d_call: NA
clone_size: NA
j_call: TRBJ1-2
v_call: TRBV30

cdr3_aa: CASSLDRANTGELFF
cdr3_nt: TGCGCCAGCAGCTTGGACAGGGCGAACACCGGGGAGCTGTTTTTT
d_call: NA
clone_size: NA
j_call: TRBJ2-2
v_call: TRBV5-1

cdr3_aa: CASSRSQGEDEKLFF
cdr3_nt: TGTGCCAGCAGTAGATCGCAGGGGGAAGATGAAAAACTGTTTTTT
d_call: TRBD1
clone_size: NA
j_call: TRBJ1-4
v_call: TRBV2

cdr3_aa: CASSLVLGSEGTEAFF
cdr3_nt: TGCGCCAGCAGCTTGGTACTCGGCTCGGAGGGGACTGAAGCTTTCTTT
d_call: NA
clone_size: NA
j_call: TRBJ1-1
v_call: TRBV5-1